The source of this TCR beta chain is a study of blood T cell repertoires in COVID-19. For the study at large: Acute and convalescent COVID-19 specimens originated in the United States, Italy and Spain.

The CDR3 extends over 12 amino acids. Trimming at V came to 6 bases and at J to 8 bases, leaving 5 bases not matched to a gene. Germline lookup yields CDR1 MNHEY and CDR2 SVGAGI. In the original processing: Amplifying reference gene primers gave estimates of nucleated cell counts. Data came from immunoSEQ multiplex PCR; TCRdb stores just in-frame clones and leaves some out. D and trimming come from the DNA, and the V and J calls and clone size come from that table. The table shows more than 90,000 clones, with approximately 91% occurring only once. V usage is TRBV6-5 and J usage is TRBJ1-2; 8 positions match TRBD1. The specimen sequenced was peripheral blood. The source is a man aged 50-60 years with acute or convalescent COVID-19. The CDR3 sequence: CASRMTGAGYTF. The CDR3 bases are TGTGCCAGCAGGATGACAGGGGCCGGCTACACCTTC.